This T cell receptor beta chain was observed in a study of shared clonotypes between healthy human individuals. Deep was the level at which the assay was run. Profiled with immunoSEQ multiplex PCR; TCRdb holds only in-frame clones, not every one. The table includes a few hundred thousand clones, around three quarters detected once. As to this clone: Its antigen is not known.

Per the germline V gene, CDR1 is SGHTA and CDR2 is FQGNSA. The length of the CDR3 is 16 residues. V trimming: 5 bases; J trimming: 7 bases; junction bases outside the gene matches: 13. Study results and caveats: Sampling covered nothing but blood. Tissue TCR repertoires likely differ from those found in blood.

The specimen sequenced was PBMCs. This sequence originates from a woman in her thirties or forties in good health. Some clones in this sample may be carry-over from other donors' samples. This chain connects TRBV7-2 to TRBJ2-1; 8 nucleotides line up with TRBD2. CDR3 nucleotide sequence: TGTGCCAGCAGCCCTAGGTGGGCGGGAGGAGAAAATGAGCAGTTCTTC. Its translation is CASSPRWAGGENEQFF. Drawing the rest from reference TRBV7-2 and TRBJ2-1, the complete variable domain is GAGVSQSPSNKVTEKGKDVELRCDPISGHTALYWYRQSLGQGLEFLIYFQGNSAPDKSGLPSDRFSAERTGGSVSTLTIQRTQQEDSAVYLCASSPRWAGGENEQFFGPGTRLTVL.